Listed below are T cell receptor beta chains from one sample, sequenced in a study of T cells after yellow fever vaccination. TCRdb used MiXCR to reprocess the 5' RACE reads, holding one entry per CDR3 protein. The sample contains a few hundred thousand distinct CDR3 sequences, approximately 21% of which appear only once. The source material was PBMCs, sampled 15 days after the yellow fever booster vaccination. The origin of the receptors is a man between 25 and 39 years old who received the YFV17D yellow fever vaccine. CDR3s include the opening cysteine and the closing phenylalanine or tryptophan. Each record gives: CDR3 protein, CDR3 DNA, V gene, J gene, D gene, clone size. D genes are given only for firm matches. Clone size is shown for a subset of rows, as once, few, many or a class of expanded clone.

CDR3 protein: CASSYPVGSDVEQFF
CDR3 DNA: TGTGCCAGCAGTTATCCCGTGGGCTCGGACGTAGAGCAGTTCTTC
V gene: TRBV6-2/TRBV6-3
J gene: TRBJ2-1
D gene: NA
clone size: NA

CDR3 protein: CASSLGQGAMYEQYF
CDR3 DNA: TGTGCCAGCAGCTTGGGACAGGGGGCAATGTACGAGCAGTACTTC
V gene: TRBV5-4
J gene: TRBJ2-7
D gene: TRBD1
clone size: NA

CDR3 protein: CSARVPSGIYNEQFF
CDR3 DNA: TGCAGTGCTAGAGTACCTAGCGGGATCTACAATGAGCAGTTCTTC
V gene: TRBV20-1
J gene: TRBJ2-1
D gene: TRBD2
clone size: NA

CDR3 protein: CAWILDGTDTQYF
CDR3 DNA: TGTGCCTGGATCCTAGACGGCACAGATACGCAGTATTTT
V gene: TRBV30
J gene: TRBJ2-3
D gene: NA
clone size: few

CDR3 protein: CSASRARASTYEQYF
CDR3 DNA: TGCAGTGCTAGTCGGGCCAGGGCCTCGACGTACGAGCAGTACTTC
V gene: TRBV20-1
J gene: TRBJ2-7
D gene: NA
clone size: NA

CDR3 protein: CASSPSGSLTDTQYF
CDR3 DNA: TGCGCCAGCAGCCCGAGCGGGAGCCTCACAGATACGCAGTATTTT
V gene: TRBV5-1
J gene: TRBJ2-3
D gene: TRBD2
clone size: NA

CDR3 protein: CASSQTQEPYNEQFF
CDR3 DNA: TGCGCCAGCAGCCAAACTCAGGAGCCCTACAATGAGCAGTTCTTC
V gene: TRBV4-3
J gene: TRBJ2-1
D gene: NA
clone size: NA

CDR3 protein: CSANPGRAYEQYF
CDR3 DNA: TGCAGTGCTAATCCGGGGCGAGCCTACGAGCAGTACTTC
V gene: TRBV20-1
J gene: TRBJ2-7
D gene: NA
clone size: many

CDR3 protein: CSVDRRGIYNEQFF
CDR3 DNA: TGCAGCGTTGACCGCCGCGGGATCTACAATGAGCAGTTCTTC
V gene: TRBV29-1
J gene: TRBJ2-1
D gene: NA
clone size: few

CDR3 protein: CASSSTGSTEAFF
CDR3 DNA: TGTGCCAGCAGTTCTACAGGGAGCACTGAAGCTTTCTTT
V gene: TRBV5-5
J gene: TRBJ1-1
D gene: NA
clone size: NA

CDR3 protein: CASSRPGPSYEQYF
CDR3 DNA: TGTGCCAGCAGTAGACCGGGACCCTCCTACGAGCAGTACTTC
V gene: TRBV5-5
J gene: TRBJ2-7
D gene: NA
clone size: NA

CDR3 protein: CAGQGVGVEKLFF
CDR3 DNA: TGTGCCGGTCAGGGGGTTGGAGTTGAAAAACTGTTTTTT
V gene: TRBV7-9
J gene: TRBJ1-4
D gene: TRBD1
clone size: few

CDR3 protein: CASSSGTGAYNEQFF
CDR3 DNA: TGTGCCAGCAGCTCCGGGACAGGGGCCTACAATGAGCAGTTCTTC
V gene: TRBV7-2
J gene: TRBJ2-1
D gene: TRBD1
clone size: many

CDR3 protein: CASRSSVPNSYEQYF
CDR3 DNA: TGTGCCAGCAGAAGTAGTGTGCCTAACTCCTACGAGCAGTACTTC
V gene: TRBV6-1
J gene: TRBJ2-7
D gene: NA
clone size: NA

CDR3 protein: CASSLLLTGESGYTF
CDR3 DNA: TGTGCCAGCAGCTTACTACTTACAGGGGAGAGTGGCTACACCTTC
V gene: TRBV9
J gene: TRBJ1-2
D gene: TRBD1
clone size: NA

CDR3 protein: CASRPGTGGHTQYF
CDR3 DNA: TGTGCCAGCAGACCCGGGACAGGGGGCCACACGCAGTATTTT
V gene: TRBV9
J gene: TRBJ2-3
D gene: TRBD1
clone size: few

CDR3 protein: CASSPFRASGLAVSEQFF
CDR3 DNA: TGTGCCAGCAGCCCCTTCCGTGCCTCGGGACTAGCGGTTAGTGAGCAGTTCTTC
V gene: TRBV11-2
J gene: TRBJ2-1
D gene: TRBD2
clone size: few

CDR3 protein: CASSYQTDEQYF
CDR3 DNA: TGTGCCAGCAGCTACCAGACGGACGAGCAGTACTTC
V gene: TRBV7-9
J gene: TRBJ2-7
D gene: NA
clone size: NA

CDR3 protein: CASSLGAPSGNTIYF
CDR3 DNA: TGTGCCAGCAGCTTAGGTGCGCCCTCTGGAAACACCATATATTTT
V gene: TRBV7-9
J gene: TRBJ1-3
D gene: NA
clone size: few

CDR3 protein: CASSSPVKAINSGANVLTF
CDR3 DNA: TGTGCCAGCAGCTCCCCAGTCAAGGCCATAAACTCTGGGGCCAACGTCCTGACTTTC
V gene: TRBV9
J gene: TRBJ2-6
D gene: NA
clone size: NA

CDR3 protein: CASSPSGRAPYEQYF
CDR3 DNA: TGCGCCAGCAGCCCTAGCGGGAGGGCCCCCTACGAGCAGTACTTC
V gene: TRBV5-1
J gene: TRBJ2-7
D gene: TRBD2
clone size: few

CDR3 protein: CATSRGENTEAFF
CDR3 DNA: TGTGCCACCAGCAGAGGAGAAAACACTGAAGCTTTCTTT
V gene: TRBV15
J gene: TRBJ1-1
D gene: NA
clone size: few

CDR3 protein: CSAPASGVSQYF
CDR3 DNA: TGCAGTGCTCCCGCTAGCGGGGTGTCGCAGTATTTT
V gene: TRBV20-1
J gene: TRBJ2-3
D gene: TRBD2
clone size: NA

CDR3 protein: CASGLVPTEQYF
CDR3 DNA: TGTGCCAGCGGCCTAGTCCCTACGGAGCAGTACTTC
V gene: TRBV6-5
J gene: TRBJ2-7
D gene: NA
clone size: NA

CDR3 protein: CASSYSPGESGSRSGANVLTF
CDR3 DNA: TGTGCCAGCAGTTACTCGCCGGGGGAAAGCGGGAGTCGATCGGGGGCCAACGTCCTGACTTTC
V gene: TRBV6-2/TRBV6-3
J gene: TRBJ2-6
D gene: TRBD2
clone size: NA

CDR3 protein: CASSQGLPLRETQYF
CDR3 DNA: TGTGCCAGCAGCCAAGGACTCCCCCTCAGAGAGACCCAGTACTTC
V gene: TRBV11-2
J gene: TRBJ2-5
D gene: NA
clone size: NA

CDR3 protein: CSVDDGFRGEQYF
CDR3 DNA: TGCAGCGTCGATGACGGGTTCAGGGGCGAGCAGTACTTC
V gene: TRBV29-1
J gene: TRBJ2-7
D gene: NA
clone size: many